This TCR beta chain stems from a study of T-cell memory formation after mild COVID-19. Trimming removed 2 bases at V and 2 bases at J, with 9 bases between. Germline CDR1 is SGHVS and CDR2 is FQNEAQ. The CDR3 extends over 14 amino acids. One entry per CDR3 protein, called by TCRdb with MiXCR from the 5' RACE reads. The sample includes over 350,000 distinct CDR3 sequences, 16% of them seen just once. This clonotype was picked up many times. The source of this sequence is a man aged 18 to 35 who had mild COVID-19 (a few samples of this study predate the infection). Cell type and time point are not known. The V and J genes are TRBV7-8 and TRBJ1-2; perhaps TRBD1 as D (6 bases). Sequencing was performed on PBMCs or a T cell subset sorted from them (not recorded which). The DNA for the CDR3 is TGTGCCAGCAGCTTAAGGGGGGAGAACTATGGCTACACCTTC. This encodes CASSLRGENYGYTF. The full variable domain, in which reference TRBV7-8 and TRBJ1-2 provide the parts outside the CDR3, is GAGVSQSPRYKVAKRGQDVALRCDPISGHVSLFWYQQALGQGPEFLTYFQNEAQLDKSGLPSDRFFAERPEGSVSTLKIQRTQQEDSAVYLCASSLRGENYGYTFGSGTRLTVV.